Below, 23 T cell receptor beta chains from the same sample are listed, as sequenced in a study of blood T cell repertoires in COVID-19. Data came from immunoSEQ multiplex PCR; TCRdb stores just in-frame clones and leaves some out. This table has about 180,000 clones, approximately 88% appearing once. The material sequenced was peripheral blood. These TCRs come from a woman aged 45-65 years with acute or convalescent COVID-19.

The CDR3 sequence: CASSYGLAVNTGELFF. CDR3 coding DNA: TGCGCCAGCAGCTACGGACTAGCGGTGAACACCGGGGAGCTGTTTTTT. The chain joins TRBV5-1 to TRBJ2-2; TRBD2 aligns across 10 bases. The V segment lost 3 bases and the J segment 1 base; nucleotides outside the gene matches: 3. Germline values: CDR1 SGHRS, CDR2 YFSETQ. The CDR3 sequence is 16 residues long.

The V and J genes are TRBV5-6 and TRBJ2-7; 9 bases are shared with TRBD1. Germline V gene data show CDR1 as SGHDT and CDR2 as YYEEEE. V trimming: 4 bases; J trimming: 0 bases; junction bases outside the gene matches: 5. This CDR3 contains 15 residues. The CDR3 region has the DNA TGTGCCAGCAGCCTGACAGGGGGGAGCTCCTACGAGCAGTACTTC. Protein: CASSLTGGSSYEQYF.

This chain links TRBV6-5 with TRBJ2-5, with 7 bases fitting TRBD1. The CDR3 has 14 amino acids. Germline-derived CDR1 and CDR2 are MNHEY and SVGAGI. V dropped 3 bases and J dropped 2; count of bases not matched to a gene: 3. The CDR3 DNA is TGTGCCAGCAGTTATTGGGACAGACAAGAGACCCAGTACTTC. Translated: CASSYWDRQETQYF.

The chain joins TRBV14 to TRBJ2-3; TRBD1 matches at 12 bases. Trimming at V came to 5 bases and at J to 7 bases, leaving 10 bases not matched to a gene. Germline CDR1 and CDR2: SGHDN and FVKESK. The CDR3 contains 16 residues. CDR3 DNA: TGTGCCAGCAGCTACGTCCCGGGACAGGGGGCGAATACGCAGTATTTT. Protein: CASSYVPGQGANTQYF.

This clone was found once. The chain joins TRBV2 to TRBJ2-3; 8 bases line up with TRBD2. The CDR3 loop spans 15 amino acids. V lost 7 bases and J lost 2; bases outside the gene matches: 8. The germline gives CDR1 SNHLY, CDR2 FYNNEI. The CDR3 loop is CASKGIAGSTDTQYF. The CDR3 DNA follows: TGTGCCAGCAAAGGGATAGCGGGATCCACAGATACGCAGTATTTT.

This clone was detected once. This sequence joins TRBV7-2 and TRBJ2-4; a possible D gene is TRBD1 (5 bases). V was cut by 5 bases and J by 9 bases, with 14 bases left in between. The CDR3 is made up of 13 amino acids. Per germline, CDR1 SGHTA and CDR2 FQGNSA. The CDR3 DNA sequence: TGTGCCAGCAGCCGGGTAAATAGGGGCATTCAGTACTTC. Residues: CASSRVNRGIQYF.

The V gene is TRBV18, the J gene TRBJ1-1; 8 nucleotides align to TRBD1. Trimming cost V 1 base and J 0 bases; bases outside gene matches: 10. CDR3 length equals 18 residues. Germline CDR1 reads KGHSH; CDR2 reads LQKENI. The CDR3 protein is CASSPLRTGPNLNTEAFF. In DNA form, the CDR3 reads TGTGCCAGCTCACCACTTCGGACAGGGCCTAATCTGAACACTGAAGCTTTCTTT.

V is TRBV29-1 and J is TRBJ2-1; D uncertain. Germline values: CDR1 SQVTM, CDR2 ANQGSEA. The CDR3 consists of 14 residues. The germline V and J ends were trimmed by 1 base and 6 bases, with 13 bases remaining between them. The CDR3 sequence: CSVEVTQGGNEQFF. CDR3 sequence (DNA): TGCAGCGTTGAAGTGACTCAAGGCGGCAATGAGCAGTTCTTC.

This clone has only one observation. The genes are TRBV11-3 and TRBJ2-7; possibly TRBD2 for D (6 bases). V lost 1 base, J lost 3 bases, and 10 bases lay in between. Per the germline V gene, CDR1 is SGHNT and CDR2 is YENEEA. The CDR3 extends over 14 amino acids. The CDR3 is CASSLGGGLYEQYF. The DNA of the CDR3 is TGTGCCAGCAGCTTAGGGGGAGGCCTCTACGAGCAGTACTTC. The variable domain in full, with the rest retrieved from reference TRBV11-3 and TRBJ2-7, is EAGVVQSPRYKIIEKKQPVAFWCNPISGHNTLYWYLQNLGQGPELLIRYENEEAVDDSQLPKDRFSAERLKGVDSTLKIQPAELGDSAVYLCASSLGGGLYEQYFGPGTRLTVT.

This clone appeared once. The chain recombines TRBV30 with TRBJ1-4; a weak D match, TRBD1 (5 bases). The CDR3 has 11 amino acids. V was clipped by 5 bases and J by 8 bases, with 9 bases between them. Germline CDR1 reads GTSNPN; CDR2 reads SVGIG (reference sequence). CDR3 DNA: TGTGCCTGGGGCCAGGGAGAAAAACTGTTTTTT. Protein product: CAWGQGEKLFF.

This clone showed up just once. CDR3 DNA: TGTGCCAGCTCTCCAGGGACAGGGGGTACGAATTCACCCCTCCACTTT. It translates to CASSPGTGGTNSPLHF. The chain employs TRBV18 and TRBJ1-6, with 11 positions matching TRBD1. Looked up from germline, CDR1 is KGHSH and CDR2 is LQKENI. V gave up 6 bases and J gave up 7 bases; unmatched junction bases: 8. This CDR3 contains 16 residues.

The genes are TRBV7-6 and TRBJ2-3; a possible D gene is TRBD1 (6 bases). Germline loops: CDR1 SGHVS, CDR2 FNYEAQ. V shed 4 bases and J shed 2 bases, with 16 bases lying between them. The CDR3 is made up of 16 amino acids. CDR3 loop: CASSSLPGHTTDTQYF. Here the CDR3 DNA reads TGTGCCAGCAGCTCCCTTCCGGGACACACCACAGATACGCAGTATTTT.

The chain employs TRBV30 and TRBJ1-2; D is undetermined. The V and J ends lost 3 bases and 3 bases respectively, with 8 bases between them. Germline-derived CDR1 and CDR2 are GTSNPN and SVGIG (reference sequence). The CDR3 is 12 amino acids. The CDR3 nucleotides are TGTGCCTGGAGACCGAGCTACTATGGCTACACCTTC. This encodes CAWRPSYYGYTF.

CDR3 nucleotides: TGTGCCACCAGTGTGGGGACACCAACCCTCTCTAACTATGGCTACACCTTC. Translated, it gives CATSVGTPTLSNYGYTF. The genes are TRBV24-1 and TRBJ1-2; maybe TRBD1 (6 bases). There are 17 residues in the CDR3. The V and J ends lost 5 bases and 0 bases respectively, with 18 bases between them. Germline values: CDR1 KGHDR, CDR2 SFDVKD.

The V and J genes are TRBV21-1 and TRBJ2-1; the D call of TRBD2 is as the table states it, not checked on the DNA. TRBV21-1 is shown as a pseudogene. The CDR3 has 16 amino acids. CDR3 sequence reads: CASSKDPRSPYNEQFF. CDR3 DNA sequence: TGTGCCAGCAGCAAAGATCCTAGAAGTCCCTACAATGAGCAGTTCTTC.

The chain is built from TRBV7-8 and TRBJ2-3; D call uncertain. Germline assignment: CDR1 SGHVS and CDR2 FQNEAQ. The CDR3 extends over 14 amino acids. V lost 4 bases and J 3 bases, leaving 11 bases between the germline ends. DNA for the CDR3: TGTGCCAGCAGCTCTAGATACGGAACAGATACGCAGTATTTT. Protein product: CASSSRYGTDTQYF. Filled out from reference TRBV7-8 and TRBJ2-3, the complete variable domain reads GAGVSQSPRYKVAKRGQDVALRCDPISGHVSLFWYQQALGQGPEFLTYFQNEAQLDKSGLPSDRFFAERPEGSVSTLKIQRTQQEDSAVYLCASSSRYGTDTQYFGPGTRLTVL.

This clone appeared a single time. The chain combines TRBV6-2 or TRBV6-3 with TRBJ2-3; maybe TRBD2 (5 bases). This CDR3 is built from 15 residues. Trimming cost V 0 bases and J 0 bases, with 7 bases left between them. CDR1 MNHEY and CDR2 SVGEGT come from the germline V gene. CDR3 loop: CASSYSGGSTDTQYF. The DNA for the CDR3 is TGTGCCAGCAGTTACTCGGGCGGGAGCACAGATACGCAGTATTTT.

V and J are TRBV18 and TRBJ2-2; 8 bases are shared with TRBD1. CDR1 is KGHSH and CDR2 is LQKENI in the germline V gene. The trim removed 6 bases at V and 0 bases at J, leaving 6 bases unmatched. The CDR3 is 16 amino acids. CDR3 sequence: CASSKEQGANTGELFF. The CDR3 DNA reads TGTGCCAGCTCGAAGGAACAGGGGGCGAACACCGGGGAGCTGTTTTTT.

The chain links TRBV7-2 to TRBJ1-4; no reliable D call. The germline CDR1 and CDR2 sequences are SGHTA and FQGNSA. V lost 2 bases to trimming and J lost 5 bases, with 15 bases between them. This CDR3 region has 16 residues. In DNA, the CDR3 is TGTGCCAGCAGCTTACTCCCAGGCCTCATAAATGAAAAACTGTTTTTT. Translated: CASSLLPGLINEKLFF. The entire variable domain, with the rest obtained from reference TRBV7-2 and TRBJ1-4, is as follows: GAGVSQSPSNKVTEKGKDVELRCDPISGHTALYWYRQSLGQGLEFLIYFQGNSAPDKSGLPSDRFSAERTGGSVSTLTIQRTQQEDSAVYLCASSLLPGLINEKLFFGSGTQLSVL.

This chain connects TRBV9 to TRBJ1-2; a weak D match, TRBD1 (6 bases). V was shortened by 3 bases and J by 0 bases, with 9 bases between the two germline ends. The V gene's germline CDR1 is SGDLS and CDR2 YYNGEE. The CDR3 runs to 14 residues. Here the CDR3 reads CASSEGGTNYGYTF. The CDR3 DNA sequence: TGTGCCAGCAGCGAAGGGGGAACTAACTATGGCTACACCTTC.

The chain employs TRBV7-2 and TRBJ2-7, with 10 bases identical to TRBD1. Germline V gene lookup returns CDR1 SGHTA and CDR2 FQGNSA. CDR3 length: 14 amino acids. J lost 2 bases, V lost 5 bases, and 3 bases had no gene match. CDR3 DNA sequence: TGTGCCAGCAGCCCAGGACAGGGGGCCTACGAGCAGTACTTC. This translates into CASSPGQGAYEQYF.

V gene TRBV4-3 combines with J gene TRBJ2-1, with TRBD2 as a possible D gene (6 bases). Looked up from germline, CDR1 is LGHNA and CDR2 is YSLEER. The V gene lost 4 bases and the J gene lost 2 bases, with 15 bases spanning the gap. The CDR3 has 16 residues. CDR3 protein: CASSPSGAGPYNEQFF. The CDR3, as DNA: TGCGCCAGCAGCCCTTCGGGAGCAGGGCCCTACAATGAGCAGTTCTTC.

The chain is built from TRBV7-2 and TRBJ2-3; perhaps TRBD1 as D (6 bases). The germline V gene encodes CDR1 SGHTA and CDR2 FQGNSA. With 1 base removed from V and 1 base from J, the gap between germline ends came to 9 bases. This CDR3 comprises 15 residues. DNA for the CDR3: TGTGCCAGCAGCTTAGACTGGACAGGCACAGATACGCAGTATTTT. It is translated as CASSLDWTGTDTQYF. The whole variable domain, remainder taken from reference TRBV7-2 and TRBJ2-3, is GAGVSQSPSNKVTEKGKDVELRCDPISGHTALYWYRQSLGQGLEFLIYFQGNSAPDKSGLPSDRFSAERTGGSVSTLTIQRTQQEDSAVYLCASSLDWTGTDTQYFGPGTRLTVL.